The source of this T cell receptor (beta chain) is a study of monozygotic twins with inflammatory bowel disease. Each UMI harboured a 6-nucleotide sample barcode and was appended via template switching. Using the 5' RACE reads, TCRdb records one entry per CDR3 protein without DNA. This table holds about 300,000 distinct CDR3 sequences. There are 15 residues in the CDR3. CDR1 MDHEN and CDR2 SYDVKM come from the germline V gene. The sequenced sample consisted of blood. The clonotype was recovered from a human donor with ulcerative colitis or Crohn's disease, or a healthy co-twin of an affected twin (not recorded which). V usage is TRBV28 and J usage is TRBJ1-5. CDR3 region: CASFSGKVFSQPQHF.